Listed below are T cell receptor beta chains from one sample, sequenced in a study of identical twins. TCRdb used MiXCR to reprocess the 5' RACE reads, holding one entry per CDR3 protein. The table includes around 680,000 distinct CDR3 sequences, around 8.3% detected once. These data were likewise used in another study, on yellow fever vaccine responses in identical twins.

The sequenced sample was PBMCs. These receptors were collected from a woman between 18 and 30 years old in good health. CDR3s include the opening cysteine and the closing phenylalanine or tryptophan. Each record gives: V gene, J gene, CDR3 protein.

TRBV6-1,TRBJ2-4,CASSTMTVAKNIQYF
TRBV4-2,TRBJ2-1,CASSQANGGASYNEQFF
TRBV4-1,TRBJ2-7,CASSPRGTGSSYEQYF
TRBV12-3/TRBV12-4,TRBJ2-3,CASSSHGGQQYF
TRBV6-2/TRBV6-3,TRBJ2-7,CASSEGQGDPSYEQYF
TRBV9,TRBJ2-1,CASSVAGRSHEQFF
TRBV6-1,TRBJ2-2,CASSPLLLAGNTGELFF
TRBV12-3/TRBV12-4,TRBJ2-5,CASSLWGGGRTQETQYF
TRBV7-2,TRBJ2-7,CASSGGRDFSEQYF
TRBV20-1,TRBJ2-7,CSARDLGLDSHEQYF
TRBV29-1,TRBJ1-1,CSWTARGTEAFF
TRBV12-3/TRBV12-4,TRBJ1-2,CASSKDREAHGYTF
TRBV7-2,TRBJ2-1,CASSLVGTSGNNEQFF
TRBV12-3/TRBV12-4,TRBJ2-5,CASSLIAAPRETQYF
TRBV6-2/TRBV6-3,TRBJ2-1,CASNQGGSYNEQFF